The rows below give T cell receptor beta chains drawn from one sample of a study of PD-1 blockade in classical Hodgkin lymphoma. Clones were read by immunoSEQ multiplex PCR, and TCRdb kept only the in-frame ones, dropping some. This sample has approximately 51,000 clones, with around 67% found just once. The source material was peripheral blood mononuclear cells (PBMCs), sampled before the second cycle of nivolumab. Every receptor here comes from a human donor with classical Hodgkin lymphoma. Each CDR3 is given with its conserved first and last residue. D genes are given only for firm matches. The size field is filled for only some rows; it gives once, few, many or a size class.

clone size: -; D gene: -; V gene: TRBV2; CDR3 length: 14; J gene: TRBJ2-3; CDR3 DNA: TGTGCCGGACGGACAAGGCCCTTTACGGATACGCAGTATTTT; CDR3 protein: CAGRTRPFTDTQYF
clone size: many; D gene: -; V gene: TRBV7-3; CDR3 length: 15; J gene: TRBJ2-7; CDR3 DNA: TGTGCCAGCAGCTTAAAACCGGGAGAGACCTACGAGCAGTACTTC; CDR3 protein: CASSLKPGETYEQYF
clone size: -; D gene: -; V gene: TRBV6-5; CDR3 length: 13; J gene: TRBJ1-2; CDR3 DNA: TGTGCCAGCAGTTTTCGACAGCAGGAGGGCTACACCTTC; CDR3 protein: CASSFRQQEGYTF
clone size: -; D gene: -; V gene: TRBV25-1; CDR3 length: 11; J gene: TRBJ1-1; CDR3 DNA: TGTGCCAGCAGTCCGGGTGCGAAGGCTTTCTTT; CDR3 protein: CASSPGAKAFF
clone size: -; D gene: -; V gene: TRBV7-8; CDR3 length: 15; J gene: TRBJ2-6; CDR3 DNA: TGTGCCAGCAGCTTACTGAGCTCTGGGGCCAACGTCCTGACTTTC; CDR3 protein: CASSLLSSGANVLTF
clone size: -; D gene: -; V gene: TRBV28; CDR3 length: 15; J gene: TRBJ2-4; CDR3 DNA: TGTGCCAGCAGTCCCCCTGGGGGAACCAAAAACATTCAGTACTTC; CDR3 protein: CASSPPGGTKNIQYF
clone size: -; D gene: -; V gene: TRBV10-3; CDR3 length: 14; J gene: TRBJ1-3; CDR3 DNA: TGTGCCATCAGTGAACGTGACTCTGGAAACACCATATATTTT; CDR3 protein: CAISERDSGNTIYF
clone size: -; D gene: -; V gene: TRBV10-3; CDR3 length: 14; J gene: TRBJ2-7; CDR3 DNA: TGTGCCATCAGTGAGTCCACAGTGGGGAGCGAGCAGTACTTC; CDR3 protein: CAISESTVGSEQYF
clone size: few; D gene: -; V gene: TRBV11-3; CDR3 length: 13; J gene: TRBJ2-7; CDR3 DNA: TGTGCCAGCAGCTTAACTCCGTCCTACGAGCAGTACTTC; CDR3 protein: CASSLTPSYEQYF
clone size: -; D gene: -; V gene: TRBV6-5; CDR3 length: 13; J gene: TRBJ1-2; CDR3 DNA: TGTGCCAGCACCCAAACGGGAAACTATGGCTACACCTTC; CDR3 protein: CASTQTGNYGYTF
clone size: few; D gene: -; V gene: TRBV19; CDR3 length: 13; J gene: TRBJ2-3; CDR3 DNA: TGTGCCAGTAGAGGGGCCTTCACAGATACGCAGTATTTT; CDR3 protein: CASRGAFTDTQYF
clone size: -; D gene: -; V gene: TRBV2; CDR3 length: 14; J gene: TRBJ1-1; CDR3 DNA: TGTGCCAGCAGGAGGGGAGGGCCGGGGACTGAAGCTTTCTTT; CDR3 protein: CASRRGGPGTEAFF
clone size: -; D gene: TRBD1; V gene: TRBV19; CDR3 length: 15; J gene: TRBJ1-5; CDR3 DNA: TGTGCCAGTAGTATTCTGGGACAGCTGAATCAGCCCCAGCATTTT; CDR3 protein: CASSILGQLNQPQHF
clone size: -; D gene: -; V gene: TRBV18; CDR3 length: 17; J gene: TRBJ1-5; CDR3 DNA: TGTGCCAGCTCACCAAGGTTCTCGGGGGTCAGCAATCAGCCCCAGCATTTT; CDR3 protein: CASSPRFSGVSNQPQHF
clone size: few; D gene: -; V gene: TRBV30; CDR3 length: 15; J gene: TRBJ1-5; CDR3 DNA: TGTGCCTGGAGTTTCTGGACCGGTGGCAATCAGCCCCAGCATTTT; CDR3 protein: CAWSFWTGGNQPQHF
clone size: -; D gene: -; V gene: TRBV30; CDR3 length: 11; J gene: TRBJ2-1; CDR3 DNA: TGTGCCTGGAGATGGGACAATGAGCAGTTCTTC; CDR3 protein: CAWRWDNEQFF
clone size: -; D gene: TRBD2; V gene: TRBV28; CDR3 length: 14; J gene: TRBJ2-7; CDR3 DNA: TGTGCCAGCAGTTTAACTAGCGGATCCTACGAGCAGTACTTC; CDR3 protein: CASSLTSGSYEQYF
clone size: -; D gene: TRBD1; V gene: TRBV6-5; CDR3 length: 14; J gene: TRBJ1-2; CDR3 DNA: TGTGCCACGACTCCGGGACAGGGGGCAACTGGCTACACCTTC; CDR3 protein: CATTPGQGATGYTF
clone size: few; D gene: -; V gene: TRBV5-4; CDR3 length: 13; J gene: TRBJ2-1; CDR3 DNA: TGTGCCAGCAGCCCGGGGGTCGACAATGAGCAGTTCTTC; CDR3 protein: CASSPGVDNEQFF
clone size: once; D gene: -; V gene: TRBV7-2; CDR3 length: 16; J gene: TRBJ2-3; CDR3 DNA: TGTGCCAGCAGCTTGGGGTTGGGTGTGGGCACAGATACGCAGTATTTT; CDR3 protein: CASSLGLGVGTDTQYF
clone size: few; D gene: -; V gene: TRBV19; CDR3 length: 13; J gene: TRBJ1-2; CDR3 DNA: TGTGCCAGTAGTCCGTCCACGGTGTATGGCTACACCTTC; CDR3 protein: CASSPSTVYGYTF
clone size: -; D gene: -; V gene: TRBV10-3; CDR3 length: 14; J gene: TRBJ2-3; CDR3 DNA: TGTGCCATCAGGGCGACAACTAGCACAGATACGCAGTATTTT; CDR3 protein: CAIRATTSTDTQYF
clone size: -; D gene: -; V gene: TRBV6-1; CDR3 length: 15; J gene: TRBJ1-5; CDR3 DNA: TGTGCCAGCAGATCGACAGGATATAGCAATCAGCCCCAGCATTTT; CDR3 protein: CASRSTGYSNQPQHF
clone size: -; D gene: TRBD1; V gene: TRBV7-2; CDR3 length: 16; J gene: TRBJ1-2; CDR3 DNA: TGTGCCAGCAGCTTACGACAGGGCGACGCAAACTATGGCTACACCTTC; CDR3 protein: CASSLRQGDANYGYTF
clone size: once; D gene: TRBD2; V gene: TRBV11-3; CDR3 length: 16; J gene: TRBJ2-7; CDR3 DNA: TGTGCCAGCAGCGCTTCAGCGGGAGGACTCCCCTACGAGCAGTACTTC; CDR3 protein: CASSASAGGLPYEQYF
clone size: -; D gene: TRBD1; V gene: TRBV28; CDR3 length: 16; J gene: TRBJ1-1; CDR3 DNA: TGTGCCAGCAGTATAACAGGGGGCGCCGGGAACACTGAAGCTTTCTTT; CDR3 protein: CASSITGGAGNTEAFF
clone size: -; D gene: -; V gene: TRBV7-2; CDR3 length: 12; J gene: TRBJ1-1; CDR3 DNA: TGTGCCAGCAGCTTATTAAAGGTCCAAGCTTTCTTT; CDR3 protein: CASSLLKVQAFF
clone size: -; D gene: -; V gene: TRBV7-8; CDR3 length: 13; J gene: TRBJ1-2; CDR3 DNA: TGTGCCAGCAGCCCGGGACGGGCATATGGCTACACCTTC; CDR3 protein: CASSPGRAYGYTF
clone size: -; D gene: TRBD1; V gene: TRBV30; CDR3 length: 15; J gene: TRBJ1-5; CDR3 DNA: TGTGCCTGGAGTGTGGGACAGGGTTACAATCAGCCCCAGCATTTT; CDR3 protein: CAWSVGQGYNQPQHF
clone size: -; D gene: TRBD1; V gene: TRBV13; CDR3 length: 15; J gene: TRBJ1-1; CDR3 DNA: TGTGCCAGCAGACTCCCCGGGACAGCGAACACTGAAGCTTTCTTT; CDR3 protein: CASRLPGTANTEAFF
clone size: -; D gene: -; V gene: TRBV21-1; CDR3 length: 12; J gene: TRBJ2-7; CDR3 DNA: TGTGCCAGCAGCAAAGGACCCAACAAATGGTACTTC; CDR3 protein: CASSKGPNKWYF
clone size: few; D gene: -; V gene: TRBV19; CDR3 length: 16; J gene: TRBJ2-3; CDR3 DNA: TGTGCCAGCGGGATGGTGGGGCGCCCATTCACAGATACGCAGTATTTT; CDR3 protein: CASGMVGRPFTDTQYF
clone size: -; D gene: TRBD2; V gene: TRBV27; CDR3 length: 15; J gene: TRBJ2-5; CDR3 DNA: TGTGCCAGCAGTTACCGTAGCGGGAGCAGGGAGACCCAGTACTTC; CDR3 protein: CASSYRSGSRETQYF
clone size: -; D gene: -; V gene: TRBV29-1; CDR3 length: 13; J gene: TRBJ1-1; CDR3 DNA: TGCAGCGATACAGTACAGGGGAACACTGAAGCTTTCTTT; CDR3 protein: CSDTVQGNTEAFF
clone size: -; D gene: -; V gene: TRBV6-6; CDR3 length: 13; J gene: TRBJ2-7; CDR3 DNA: TGTGCCAGCAGCCCCTTAAGGTCCTACGAGCAGTACTTC; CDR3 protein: CASSPLRSYEQYF
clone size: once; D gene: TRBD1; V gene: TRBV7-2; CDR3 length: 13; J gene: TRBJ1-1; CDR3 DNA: TGTGCCAGCAGCTTAGACAGGGGCACTGAAGCTTTCTTT; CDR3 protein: CASSLDRGTEAFF
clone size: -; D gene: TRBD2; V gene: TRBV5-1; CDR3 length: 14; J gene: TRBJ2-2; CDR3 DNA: TGCGCCAGCAGTTTAGCGGGAAACACCGGGGAGCTGTTTTTT; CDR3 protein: CASSLAGNTGELFF
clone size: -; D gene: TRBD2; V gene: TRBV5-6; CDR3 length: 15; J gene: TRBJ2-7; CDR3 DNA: TGTGCCAGCAGCTTGGAGGCTAGCGGGATCTACGAGCAGTACTTC; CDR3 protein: CASSLEASGIYEQYF
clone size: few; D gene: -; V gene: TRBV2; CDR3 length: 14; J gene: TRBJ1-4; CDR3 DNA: TGTGCCAGCACCCAGGGATCGGGAAATGAAAAACTGTTTTTT; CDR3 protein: CASTQGSGNEKLFF
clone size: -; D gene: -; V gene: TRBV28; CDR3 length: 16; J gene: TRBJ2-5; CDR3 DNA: TGTGCCAGCAGTTTATATCTAGCGCCGCAGCAAGAGACCCAGTACTTC; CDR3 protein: CASSLYLAPQQETQYF
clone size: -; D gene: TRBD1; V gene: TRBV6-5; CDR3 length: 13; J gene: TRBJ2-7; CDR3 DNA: TGTGCCAGCAGCCGGACAGGGGTGTACGAGCAGTACTTC; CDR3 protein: CASSRTGVYEQYF
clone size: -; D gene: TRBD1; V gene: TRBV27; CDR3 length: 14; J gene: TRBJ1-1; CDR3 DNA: TGTGCCAGCAGCCTCGGACAGGGGAGGACTGAAGCTTTCTTT; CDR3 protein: CASSLGQGRTEAFF
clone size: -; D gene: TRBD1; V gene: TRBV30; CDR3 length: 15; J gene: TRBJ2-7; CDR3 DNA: TGTGCCTGGAGTGTAACTACAGGGGGCTTCTACGAGCAGTACTTC; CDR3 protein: CAWSVTTGGFYEQYF
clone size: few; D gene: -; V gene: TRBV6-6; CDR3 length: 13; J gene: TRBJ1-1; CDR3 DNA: TGTGCCAGCAGTTTCCCCATGAACACTGAAGCTTTCTTT; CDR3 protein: CASSFPMNTEAFF
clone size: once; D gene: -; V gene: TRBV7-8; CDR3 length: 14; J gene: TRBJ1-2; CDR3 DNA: TGTGCCAGCAGCTTTATCGAGTGGGAGTATGGCTACACCTTC; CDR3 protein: CASSFIEWEYGYTF
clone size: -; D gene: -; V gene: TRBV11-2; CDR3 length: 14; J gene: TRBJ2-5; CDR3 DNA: TGTGCCAGCAGCTTACTAGGGGCCGCAGAGACCCAGTACTTC; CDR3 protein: CASSLLGAAETQYF
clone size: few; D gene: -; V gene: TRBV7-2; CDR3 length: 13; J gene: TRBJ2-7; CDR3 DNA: TGTGCCAGCAGCTTAGTGGAGGGCTACGAGCAGTACTTC; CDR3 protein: CASSLVEGYEQYF
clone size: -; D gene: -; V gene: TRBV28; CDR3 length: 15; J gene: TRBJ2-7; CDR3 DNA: TGTGCCAGCGGGAGACCACAACAGGGACCCTACGAGCAGTACTTC; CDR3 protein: CASGRPQQGPYEQYF
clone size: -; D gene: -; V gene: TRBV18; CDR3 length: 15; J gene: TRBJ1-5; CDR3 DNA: TGTGCCAGCTCACCCCTGGGCGGAGTTGATCAGCCCCAGCATTTT; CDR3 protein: CASSPLGGVDQPQHF
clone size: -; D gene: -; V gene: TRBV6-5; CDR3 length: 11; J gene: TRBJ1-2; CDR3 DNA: TGTGCCAGCAGCAAACCCAGTGGCTACACCTTC; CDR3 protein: CASSKPSGYTF
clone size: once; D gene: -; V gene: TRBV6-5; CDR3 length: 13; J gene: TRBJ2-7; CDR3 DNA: TGTGCCAGCAGTCGGACTTCAACCTACGAGCAGTACTTC; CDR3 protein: CASSRTSTYEQYF